This T cell receptor (beta chain) was identified during a study of cytomegalovirus exposure and HLA in healthy donors. Unmatched junction bases numbered 8, after V lost 4 bases and J lost 11 bases. CDR3 length: 13 amino acids. Germline CDR1 is SGHRS and CDR2 is YFSETQ. Study-wide results and limits: Most TCR sequences proved rare, with some public TCRs found in many donors. Later analysis showed TCR association rates varying by HLA locus, highest for DRB1 and lowest for HLA-C.

Note on this clone: The antigen is undetermined.

PCR used 60 Vbeta primers and 13 Jbeta primers. Using immunoSEQ multiplex PCR, the repertoire was profiled, and TCRdb retains in-frame clones only, with some absent. This repertoire shows tens of thousands of clones, approximately 81% found once; its top ten account for roughly 2.9%. The source of this sequence is a woman aged 30 to 39 in good health and CMV-seronegative. The sequenced sample was PBMCs. The chain couples TRBV5-1 to TRBJ1-1; 10 bases map to TRBD1. In DNA, the CDR3 is TGCGCCAGCAGCGTCCGGGACAGGGGTCTTGCTTTCTTT. Its protein product is CASSVRDRGLAFF. The entire variable domain, with the rest obtained from reference TRBV5-1 and TRBJ1-1, is as follows: KAGVTQTPRYLIKTRGQQVTLSCSPISGHRSVSWYQQTPGQGLQFLFEYFSETQRNKGNFPGRFSGRQFSNSRSEMNVSTLELGDSALYLCASSVRDRGLAFFGQGTRLTVV.